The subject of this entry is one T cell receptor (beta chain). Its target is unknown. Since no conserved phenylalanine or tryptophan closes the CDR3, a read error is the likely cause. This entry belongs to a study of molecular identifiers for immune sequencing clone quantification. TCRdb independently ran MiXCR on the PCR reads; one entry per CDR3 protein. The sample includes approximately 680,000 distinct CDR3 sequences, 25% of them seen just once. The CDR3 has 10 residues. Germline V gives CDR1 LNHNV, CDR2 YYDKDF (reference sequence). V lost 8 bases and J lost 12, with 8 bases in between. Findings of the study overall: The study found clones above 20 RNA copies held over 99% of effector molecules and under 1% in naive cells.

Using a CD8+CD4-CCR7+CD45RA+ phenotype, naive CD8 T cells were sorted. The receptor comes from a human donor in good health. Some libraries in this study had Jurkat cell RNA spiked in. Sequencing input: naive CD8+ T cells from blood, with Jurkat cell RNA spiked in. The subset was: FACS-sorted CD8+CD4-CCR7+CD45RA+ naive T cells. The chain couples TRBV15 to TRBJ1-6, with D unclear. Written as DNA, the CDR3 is TGTGCCACCGGACTGGGACCCCTCCACTAT. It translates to CATGLGPLHY.